Listed below are T cell receptor beta chains from one sample, sequenced in a study of shared clonotypes between healthy human individuals. Produced via immunoSEQ multiplex PCR; TCRdb's table is partial and in-frame only. The sample has roughly 450,000 clones; 75% to 85% are singletons. Sequencing input: PBMCs. The source is a woman between 35 and 50 years old in good health. Some clones in this sample may be carry-over from other donors' samples. Both conserved end residues are part of each CDR3. Fields, in order: clone size, V gene, D gene, J gene, CDR3 protein, CDR3 DNA. D genes are given only for firm matches. Only part of the rows carry a size: once, few, many, or a class if the clone is expanded.

few	TRBV7-2	NA	TRBJ2-1	CASSLEGSSYNEQFF	TGTGCCAGCAGCTTAGAAGGGAGCTCCTACAATGAGCAGTTCTTC
NA	TRBV9	NA	TRBJ2-7	CASSVGGPGITYEQYF	TGTGCCAGCAGCGTAGGGGGCCCAGGGATCACCTACGAGCAGTACTTC
NA	TRBV2	TRBD2	TRBJ2-2	CASSPGTSGPRTGELFF	TGTGCCAGCAGTCCCGGGACTAGCGGGCCCCGCACCGGGGAGCTGTTTTTT
once	TRBV9	NA	TRBJ2-1	CASSVARASSGNEQFF	TGTGCCAGCAGCGTAGCTCGAGCCTCGAGCGGGAATGAGCAGTTCTTC
NA	TRBV27	NA	TRBJ2-7	CASSQGLSYEQYF	TGTGCCAGCAGTCAAGGGCTCTCCTACGAGCAGTACTTC
NA	TRBV5-6	NA	TRBJ2-1	CASSILGDEQFF	TGTGCCAGCAGCATACTAGGCGATGAGCAGTTCTTC
NA	TRBV7-3	TRBD2	TRBJ2-3	CASSSLGRETDTQYF	TGTGCCAGCAGCTCCCTGGGGAGGGAGACAGATACGCAGTATTTT
NA	TRBV10-3	NA	TRBJ2-3	CAISPGLSTDTQYF	TGTGCCATCAGTCCGGGACTGAGCACAGATACGCAGTATTTT
NA	TRBV27	NA	TRBJ2-7	CASSFWGDSYEQYF	TGTGCCAGCAGTTTTTGGGGTGACTCCTACGAGCAGTACTTC
NA	TRBV12-5	NA	TRBJ2-3	CASGSGPPGRVTQYF	TGTGCTAGTGGTTCGGGCCCCCCGGGGCGGGTAACGCAGTATTTT
NA	TRBV30	NA	TRBJ2-3	CAWSVTLDTQYF	TGTGCCTGGAGTGTAACGTTGGATACGCAGTATTTT
NA	TRBV29-1	NA	TRBJ2-1	CSPWGAIDQGSYNEQFF	TGCAGCCCGTGGGGGGCCATTGATCAGGGTTCATACAATGAGCAGTTCTTC
NA	TRBV2	NA	TRBJ2-6	CASSELLEPGANVLTF	TGTGCCAGCAGTGAGTTGTTGGAGCCTGGGGCCAACGTCCTGACTTTC
NA	TRBV10-3	NA	TRBJ2-2	CAISVLPVGLGAGELFF	TGTGCCATCAGTGTCCTCCCCGTAGGGCTGGGCGCCGGGGAGCTGTTTTTT
NA	TRBV28	TRBD1	TRBJ1-5	CATRDRGQPQHF	TGTGCCACCCGGGACAGGGGGCAGCCCCAGCATTTT
once	TRBV7-9	NA	TRBJ2-4	CASSLGWGTWYF	TGTGCCAGCAGCTTAGGCTGGGGTACGTGGTACTTC
NA	TRBV7-9	NA	TRBJ2-1	CASSRDIRNEQFF	TGTGCCAGCAGCCGGGACATTAGGAATGAGCAGTTCTTC
NA	TRBV19	TRBD1	TRBJ1-2	CASSIVADRAYGYTF	TGTGCCAGTAGTATAGTGGCGGACAGGGCCTATGGCTACACCTTC
NA	TRBV2	NA	TRBJ2-7	CASSNSYEQYF	TGTGCCAGCAGCAACTCCTACGAGCAGTACTTC
NA	TRBV30	NA	TRBJ2-4	CAWSAPVAPRIQYF	TGTGCCTGGAGTGCCCCTGTAGCCCCCCGGATTCAGTACTTC